What follows are 18 T cell receptor beta chains derived from one specimen sequenced in a study of identical twins (dated by TCRdb to the mid-2010s). The method was 5' RACE. The reads were generated on an Illumina HiSeq 2000. The public sequencing data were trimmed at Q25 with fastp and processed into clonotypes with MiXCR by TCRdb, which kept only in-frame beta chains. Each record represents a unique CDR3 protein, reported with the most common genes and DNA among its rows. This sample gives about 530,000 distinct CDR3 sequences in total; around 24% of them show up just once. The leading ten clones occupy about 0.48% of the sample. These data were likewise used in another study, on yellow fever vaccine responses in identical twins.

Sequencing used CD4+ T cells sorted from blood. These receptor sequences come from a woman aged 18 to 35 in good health.

This clonotype occurred once. At one end the junction does not follow the germline gene, possibly because of a read error. The chain carries TRBV4-1 and TRBJ1-3; D is perhaps TRBD1 (6 bases). The CDR3 spans 17 residues. CDR1 is MGHRA, CDR2 YSYEKL, per germline. In DNA, the CDR3 is TGCGCCAGCAGCCGAACCAGCAGGGGATCTACTGGAAACACTATATATTTT. Translating gives CASSRTSRGSTGNTIYF.

This clonotype was observed a handful of times. The chain joins TRBV7-6 to TRBJ2-1, with TRBD2 matching 10 bases. J was trimmed by 3 bases and V by 4 bases; bases with no gene match: 12. In germline, CDR1 is SGHVS, CDR2 FNYEAQ. This CDR3 is built from 18 residues. For the CDR3, the DNA is TGTGCCAGCAGCTCAAAGGTTAGCGGGGGGTTCCGCTACAATGAGCAGTTCTTC. It encodes CASSSKVSGGFRYNEQFF.

The chain couples TRBV10-3 to TRBJ2-6, with D possibly being TRBD1 (6 bases). The length of the CDR3 is 15 residues. Germline V gene data show CDR1 as ENHRY and CDR2 as SYGVKD. Trimming took off 7 bases at V and 4 bases at J, with 14 bases between the two ends. The CDR3 coding sequence is TGTGCCATCACCGGACAGAAAACCGGGGCCAACGTCCTGACTTTC. Its protein is CAITGQKTGANVLTF.

The sample holds a few counts of this clonotype. This rearrangement joins TRBV20-1 to TRBJ2-3; the match to TRBD2 covers 10 bases. Germline loops: CDR1 DFQATT, CDR2 SNEGSKA (reference sequence). This CDR3 has 18 residues. The trim removed 5 bases at V and 0 bases at J, leaving 14 bases unmatched. CDR3 sequence: CSAGGGGTSAISTDTQYF. Here the CDR3 DNA reads TGCAGTGCTGGAGGGGGGGGGACTAGCGCCATTAGCACAGATACGCAGTATTTT.

This chain uses TRBV14 with TRBJ2-3, with D possibly being TRBD1 or TRBD2 (5 bases each). Per the germline V gene, CDR1 is SGHDN and CDR2 is FVKESK. Trimming took 1 base from V and 1 from J, leaving 15 bases between them. The CDR3 loop spans 17 amino acids. CDR3 protein: CASSQVARGPRTDTQYF. In DNA form, the CDR3 reads TGTGCCAGCAGCCAAGTGGCAAGGGGACCCCGCACAGATACGCAGTATTTT.

In its sample, this clonotype was seen a few times. The chain has TRBV5-1 and TRBJ2-6; D gene ambiguous. The germline V and J ends were trimmed by 2 bases and 2 bases, with 5 bases remaining between them. Germline V gene sequence: CDR1 SGHRS, CDR2 YFSETQ. The CDR3 loop spans 14 amino acids. CDR3 nucleotides: TGCGCCAGCAGCTTAGAAACTGGGGCCAACGTCCTGACTTTC. This translates into CASSLETGANVLTF.

This clonotype was counted a few times. The V call is TRBV5-1, the J call TRBJ2-2; possible D gene TRBD2, 6 bases. This CDR3 region has 17 residues. Per the germline V gene, CDR1 is SGHRS and CDR2 is YFSETQ. V was trimmed by 0 bases and J by 5 bases, leaving 17 bases between them. The CDR3 sequence: CASSLAAAGSSTGELFF. CDR3 coding DNA: TGCGCCAGCAGCTTGGCGGCCGCCGGGAGTAGTACCGGGGAGCTGTTTTTT.

This clonotype occurred a few times. The chain joins TRBV6-4 to TRBJ2-7; 13 bases line up with TRBD2. This CDR3 comprises 19 residues. V was pared by 5 bases and J by 4 bases, with 17 bases of the junction left unmatched. Germline V lookup: CDR1 MRHNA, CDR2 SNTAGT. CDR3 amino acids: CASSPTRTSGGPFLYEQYV. CDR3 sequence (DNA): TGTGCCAGCAGTCCAACCCGGACTAGCGGGGGACCCTTCCTTTACGAGCAGTACGTC.

The rearrangement uses TRBV7-2 and TRBJ2-1; 11 positions match TRBD2. V shed 3 bases and J 0 bases; nucleotides not matched to a gene: 4. Germline lookup yields CDR1 SGHTA and CDR2 FQGNSA. CDR3 size: 17 residues. CDR3 loop: CASSFTSGGSSYNEQFF. In DNA, the CDR3 is TGTGCCAGCAGCTTCACTAGCGGGGGTTCCTCCTACAATGAGCAGTTCTTC.

This clonotype has a single count. The chain carries TRBV18 and TRBJ2-5, with no clear D. The V and J ends lost 6 bases and 1 base respectively, with 12 bases between them. This CDR3 has 14 residues. The germline CDR1 and CDR2 sequences are KGHSH and LQKENI. The CDR3 coding sequence is TGTGCCAGCTCTCGAGGAATCGTCCAAGAGACCCAGTACTTC. This sequence encodes CASSRGIVQETQYF.

This clonotype showed up just once. The gene calls are TRBV6-5 and TRBJ2-7, with TRBD2 matching 7 bases. This CDR3 spans 14 amino acids. Losses at the gene ends were 4 bases for V and 4 bases for J; bases not matched to a gene: 7. Germline V gene sequence: CDR1 MNHEY, CDR2 SVGAGI. The CDR3, as DNA: TGTGCCAGCAGTTTGGGGACTATAGGGTACGAGCAGTACGTC. Its translation: CASSLGTIGYEQYV.

This clonotype was found many times. The V gene is TRBV5-1, the J gene TRBJ2-5; D gene unclear. The CDR3 has 14 residues. Germline CDR1 and CDR2: SGHRS and YFSETQ. Trimming cost V 0 bases and J 2 bases, with 8 bases left between them. In DNA, the CDR3 is TGCGCCAGCAGCTTGGGGGTACTACAAGAGACCCAGTACTTC. This translates into CASSLGVLQETQYF.

This clonotype was detected only once. This chain links TRBV6-5 with TRBJ2-1; TRBD1 or TRBD2 may be the D gene (5 bases each). Germline CDR1 and CDR2: MNHEY and SVGAGI. CDR3 length equals 17 residues. The V end was cut by 0 bases, the J end by 5 bases, with 17 bases between. The CDR3 spells CASSYSPSGSRDNEQFF. For the CDR3, the DNA is TGTGCCAGCAGTTACTCGCCTTCGGGATCCAGGGACAATGAGCAGTTCTTC.

The rearrangement links TRBV12-5 to TRBJ2-1; D unresolved. Looked up from germline, CDR1 is LGHNT and CDR2 is FRNRAP. The V gene lost 2 bases and the J gene lost 12 bases, with 14 bases spanning the gap. There are 13 residues in the CDR3. The CDR3 DNA sequence: TGTGCTAGTGGTTTGCCCCCTCTGGTCCGGCAGTTCTTC. It encodes CASGLPPLVRQFF.

CDR3: CASSFKQGSKTQYF. The DNA of the CDR3 is TGTGCCAGCAGTTTTAAACAGGGGTCGAAGACCCAGTACTTC. This chain uses TRBV12-3 or TRBV12-4 with TRBJ2-5; 7 bases line up with TRBD1. Trimming at V came to 3 bases and at J to 6 bases, leaving 7 bases not matched to a gene. The CDR3 length is 14 residues.

This clonotype was counted at least ten times. The chain couples TRBV12-3 or TRBV12-4 to TRBJ2-1; unclear D gene. V was clipped by 6 bases and J by 15 bases, with 15 bases between them. The CDR3 extends over 11 amino acids. The CDR3 DNA follows: TGTGCCAGCAGACATCAATACGGAGCGTTCTTC. It is translated as CASRHQYGAFF.

The gene calls are TRBV6-1 and TRBJ1-3; D gene ambiguous. Trimming removed 6 bases from V and 0 bases from J, with 21 bases in between. Germline CDR1 is MNHNS and CDR2 is SASEGT. This CDR3 has 18 amino acids. The CDR3 protein is CASRNSANPAFSGNTIYF. The DNA for the CDR3 is TGTGCCAGCAGGAACTCAGCGAATCCGGCGTTCTCTGGAAACACCATATATTTT.

The chain links TRBV5-1 to TRBJ2-1, with unresolved D. The CDR3 sequence is 16 residues long. The germline CDR1 and CDR2 sequences are SGHRS and YFSETQ. With 4 bases removed from V and 4 bases from J, the gap between germline ends came to 18 bases. The DNA for the CDR3 is TGCGCCAGCAGCCCACAGACCCGATCGGGTTACAATGAGCAGTTCTTC. This gives the protein CASSPQTRSGYNEQFF.